A single sample is the source of the 14 T cell receptor beta chains below, sequenced in a study of PD-L1 blockade in urothelial cancer. The sample's time point: peripheral blood 6 weeks after treatment start. Using immunoSEQ multiplex PCR, the repertoire was profiled, and TCRdb retains in-frame clones only, with some absent. This sample has 38,000 or so clones, with 75% to 90% found just once. Sample: PBMCs, taken around atezolizumab (anti-PD-L1) treatment. Source of these receptors: a man aged 35 to 55 with urothelial cancer.

This clone was found once. The V gene is TRBV20-1, the J gene TRBJ1-2, with D possibly matching TRBD1 (6 bases). V lost 4 bases and J 4 bases, leaving 7 bases between the germline ends. The germline V gene has CDR1 DFQATT and CDR2 SNEGSKA (reference sequence). The CDR3 spans 11 residues. This CDR3 is CSANRAYGYTF. DNA of the CDR3: TGCAGTGCTAACAGGGCCTATGGCTACACCTTC.

The J gene is TRBJ2-3, the V gene TRBV28, with 13 bases aligning to TRBD2. Trimming cost V 4 bases and J 6 bases; bases outside gene matches: 22. The CDR3 sequence is 21 residues long. Germline assignment: CDR1 MDHEN and CDR2 SYDVKM. CDR3 nucleotides: TGTGCCAGCAGTTCCGCCGGGGTAGGGACTAGCGGGACCCACGCTCAGGATACGCAGTATTTT. Translating gives CASSSAGVGTSGTHAQDTQYF.

The CDR3 region is CASSFLLGQGHTF. The CDR3 DNA reads TGTGCCAGCAGTTTCTTGCTCGGGCAGGGCCACACCTTC. The chain is built from TRBV28 and TRBJ1-2; D is possibly TRBD1 (5 bases). The CDR3 has 13 residues. From germline, CDR1 is MDHEN and CDR2 SYDVKM. The V and J ends lost 3 bases and 12 bases respectively, with 17 bases between them.

This chain joins TRBV5-1 and TRBJ1-4; possibly TRBD1 for D (5 bases). Per germline, CDR1 SGHRS and CDR2 YFSETQ. V lost 1 base and J lost 6, with 10 bases in between. This CDR3 has 14 amino acids. The CDR3 loop reads CASSLLGGDEKLFF. As DNA, the CDR3 is TGCGCCAGCAGCTTGCTCGGGGGTGATGAAAAACTGTTTTTT.

The chain combines TRBV28 with TRBJ2-7; 9 positions agree with TRBD2. The germline CDR1 and CDR2 sequences are MDHEN and SYDVKM. V lost 3 bases, J lost 4 bases, and 10 bases stayed unmatched. The CDR3 has 16 residues. The chain's CDR3 is CASSFAGGRRGYEQYF. The CDR3 nucleotides are TGTGCCAGCAGTTTTGCGGGGGGGAGGCGGGGGTACGAGCAGTACTTC.

The count of this clone is one. The J gene is TRBJ1-2, the V gene TRBV6-1; D not certain. Germline CDR1 is MNHNS and CDR2 is SASEGT. This CDR3 contains 17 residues. V shed 2 bases and J shed 8 bases, with 24 bases lying between them. CDR3 region: CASSESIGWPREGGYTF. CDR3 nucleotide sequence: TGTGCCAGCAGTGAAAGTATAGGATGGCCCCGAGAGGGAGGCTACACCTTC.

The chain is built from TRBV4-1 and TRBJ2-1, with 8 bases that match TRBD2. The V segment lost 4 bases and the J segment 7 bases; nucleotides outside the gene matches: 9. The CDR3 contains 15 residues. CDR1 MGHRA and CDR2 YSYEKL come from the germline V gene. The CDR3 is CASSLLAGGGNEQFF. CDR3 nucleotides: TGCGCCAGCAGCCTCCTGGCGGGAGGAGGTAATGAGCAGTTCTTC.

The genes are TRBV11-3 and TRBJ2-1, with TRBD2 as a possible D gene (6 bases). The CDR3 runs 17 residues. Between the trimmed V and J ends, which lost 2 bases and 6 bases, there was a span of 20 bases. Looked up from germline, CDR1 is SGHNT and CDR2 is YENEEA. CDR3 DNA: TGTGCCAGCAGCTTAAAAGGGCCCCAGAGCGGGCTCAATGAGCAGTTCTTC. It encodes CASSLKGPQSGLNEQFF. Full variable domain (remainder filled in from reference TRBV11-3 and TRBJ2-1): EAGVVQSPRYKIIEKKQPVAFWCNPISGHNTLYWYLQNLGQGPELLIRYENEEAVDDSQLPKDRFSAERLKGVDSTLKIQPAELGDSAVYLCASSLKGPQSGLNEQFFGPGTRLTVL.

This clone was seen a handful of times. The chain couples TRBV4-1 to TRBJ1-1; D might be TRBD1 (5 bases). Trimming stripped 1 base from V and 5 bases from J, with 8 bases between. The CDR3 is made up of 13 amino acids. CDR1 is MGHRA and CDR2 is YSYEKL in the germline V gene. CDR3 amino acids: CASSQVKGTEAFF. The CDR3 coding sequence is TGCGCCAGCAGCCAAGTAAAGGGGACTGAAGCTTTCTTT.

The chain employs TRBV28 and TRBJ1-5; a weak D match, TRBD1 (6 bases). The CDR3 has 17 amino acids. Between the trimmed V and J ends, which lost 6 bases and 5 bases, there was a span of 23 bases. Germline CDR1 reads MDHEN; CDR2 reads SYDVKM. The CDR3 spells CASSRAGTMKDDQPQHF. In DNA form, the CDR3 reads TGTGCCAGCAGCCGAGCCGGGACAATGAAAGATGATCAGCCCCAGCATTTT. The full variable domain, in which reference TRBV28 and TRBJ1-5 provide the parts outside the CDR3, is DVKVTQSSRYLVKRTGEKVFLECVQDMDHENMFWYRQDPGLGLRLIYFSYDVKMKEKGDIPEGYSVSREKKERFSLILESASTNQTSMYLCASSRAGTMKDDQPQHFGDGTRLSIL.

The chain employs TRBV7-9 and TRBJ2-5; 8 nucleotides agree with TRBD1. The CDR3 runs to 14 residues. Looked up from germline, CDR1 is SEHNR and CDR2 is FQNEAQ (reference sequence). Germline trimming cut 5 bases from V and 1 base from J; bases unmatched to any gene: 3. CDR3 residues: CASSRQGAQETQYF. In DNA form, the CDR3 reads TGTGCCAGCAGCCGGCAGGGGGCCCAAGAGACCCAGTACTTC.

CDR3 sequence: CASSLPGQGPYEQYF. The CDR3 bases are TGTGCCAGCAGCCTTCCGGGACAGGGTCCCTACGAGCAGTACTTC. This rearrangement joins TRBV7-9 to TRBJ2-7; TRBD1 agrees at 9 bases. V lost 5 bases to trimming and J lost 2 bases; unmatched junction nucleotides: 7. Per germline, CDR1 SEHNR and CDR2 FQNEAQ (reference sequence). The CDR3 has 15 amino acids.

This chain links TRBV7-2 with TRBJ1-1; possibly TRBD1 for D (6 bases). The CDR3 is 17 amino acids. Germline values: CDR1 SGHTA, CDR2 FQGNSA. Trimming stripped 6 bases from V and 0 bases from J, with 20 bases between. The CDR3 sequence: CASRYRASQPLNTEAFF. The CDR3 DNA reads TGTGCCAGCAGATACAGGGCCTCACAACCCTTGAACACTGAAGCTTTCTTT.

The J gene is TRBJ1-1, the V gene TRBV18, with 7 bases fitting TRBD1. Germline V gives CDR1 KGHSH, CDR2 LQKENI. V lost 3 bases and J lost 1; bases outside the gene matches: 2. The length of the CDR3 is 14 residues. CDR3 loop: CASSPDRKNTEAFF. The CDR3 nucleotides read TGTGCCAGCTCACCGGACAGGAAGAACACTGAAGCTTTCTTT.